The source of this T cell receptor beta chain is a study of T cell responses to AZD1222 COVID-19 vaccine. About the study: Second-dose groups at about 4 or about 12 weeks were pooled.

Study-level points and caveats: All repertoire sampling was performed exclusively after the peak T cell response. The study found Spike-specific TCR breadth and depth rose after two AZD1222 doses.

Assay: immunoSEQ multiplex PCR; the TCRdb copy retains only in-frame clones and omits some. The repertoire includes around 97,000 clones, roughly 89% of them detected once, and roughly 42% sits in the top ten. A note on this clone: The antigen is undetermined.

Germline loops: CDR1 SGHDN, CDR2 FVKESK. CDR3 length equals 13 residues. V lost 1 base and J lost 5, with 5 bases in between. The sequence was collected from an adult in good health. The sequenced sample was peripheral blood, obtained on day 0 of AZD1222 vaccination. This chain uses TRBV14 with TRBJ2-2; D gene uncertain. As DNA, the CDR3 is TGTGCCAGCAGCCAAGCTTCGACCGGGGAGCTGTTTTTT. It encodes CASSQASTGELFF.